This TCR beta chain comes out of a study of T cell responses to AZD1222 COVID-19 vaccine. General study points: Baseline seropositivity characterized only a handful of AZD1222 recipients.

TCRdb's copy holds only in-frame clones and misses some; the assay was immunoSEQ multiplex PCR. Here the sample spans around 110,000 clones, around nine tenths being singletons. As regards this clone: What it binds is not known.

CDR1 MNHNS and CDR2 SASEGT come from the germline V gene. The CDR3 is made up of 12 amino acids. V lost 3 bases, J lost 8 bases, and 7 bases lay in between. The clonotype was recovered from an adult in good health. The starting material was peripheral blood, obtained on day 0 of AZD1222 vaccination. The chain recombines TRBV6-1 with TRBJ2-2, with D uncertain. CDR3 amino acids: CASSDPRGELFF. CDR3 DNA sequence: TGTGCCAGCAGTGACCCCAGAGGGGAGCTGTTTTTT.